The TCR beta chain under discussion was sequenced for a study of cytotoxic CD8 clonotypes in ibrutinib-treated CLL. Study conclusions and caveats: Before falling back toward baseline at progression, clonality had risen at the time of ibrutinib response.

This clone was recorded at least ten times. The target antigen is unknown. Using immunoSEQ multiplex PCR, the repertoire was profiled, and TCRdb retains in-frame clones only, with some absent. The sample records 45,000 to 55,000 clones, approximately 50% being singletons. The CDR3 has 15 amino acids. Trimming pared 5 bases from V and 8 bases from J, leaving 21 bases between. In germline, CDR1 is MNHEY, CDR2 SMNVEV (reference sequence). The chain recombines TRBV27 with TRBJ1-2; maybe TRBD1 (5 bases). The specimen comprised PBMCs, sampled after 12 months of ibrutinib treatment. This receptor was identified in a human donor with chronic lymphocytic leukemia. In nucleotides, the CDR3 is TGTGCCAGCAGTCTGACTGCATTTAGTCGGGACGGCTACACCTTC. The encoded protein is CASSLTAFSRDGYTF.